This TCR beta chain was captured in a study of blood T cells in healthy people across ages. General study results and limits: Donors of long life had a larger count of naive CD4+ cells and greater diversity than aged donors.

Ranging in age from roughly 6 to 90, the donors were healthy Caucasian individuals from Russia. For this clonotype: Its antigen is still unknown.

A J-beta primer mix and a sample-barcoded 5' primer were used in a second PCR of about 6 to 12 cycles. One entry per CDR3 protein results from TCRdb running MiXCR on the 5' RACE reads. The table has about 730,000 distinct CDR3 sequences, roughly 47% seen once; the top ten hold approximately 22%. Sequencing was carried out using blood. The clonotype originates from a woman aged 55-69 years in good health.

Here the CDR3 DNA reads TGTGCCAGCACCTCTTCCGGGGGGGCCCGTGGGGCCAACGTCCTGACTTTC. Protein product: CASTSSGGARGANVLTF. This chain joins TRBV9 and TRBJ2-6; 8 bases fit TRBD2. J gave up 3 bases and V 6 bases, and 11 bases lay outside the gene matches. The germline gives CDR1 SGDLS, CDR2 YYNGEE. The CDR3 is 17 amino acids.